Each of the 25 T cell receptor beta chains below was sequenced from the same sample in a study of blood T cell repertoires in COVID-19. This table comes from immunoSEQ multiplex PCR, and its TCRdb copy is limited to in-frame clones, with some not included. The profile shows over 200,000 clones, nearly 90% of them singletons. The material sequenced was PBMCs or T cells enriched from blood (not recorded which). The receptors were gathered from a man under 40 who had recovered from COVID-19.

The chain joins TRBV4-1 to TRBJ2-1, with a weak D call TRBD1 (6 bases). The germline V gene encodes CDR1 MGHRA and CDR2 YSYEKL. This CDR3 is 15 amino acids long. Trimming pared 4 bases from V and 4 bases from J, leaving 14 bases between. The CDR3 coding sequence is TGCGCCAGCAGCCTCCTCCTCACAGGGTACAATGAGCAGTTCTTC. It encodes CASSLLLTGYNEQFF.

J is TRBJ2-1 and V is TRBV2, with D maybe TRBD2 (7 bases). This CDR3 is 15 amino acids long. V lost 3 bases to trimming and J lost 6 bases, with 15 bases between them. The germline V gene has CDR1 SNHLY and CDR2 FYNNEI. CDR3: CASSDEGGSRNEQFF. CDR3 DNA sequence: TGTGCCAGCAGTGACGAGGGGGGGTCGCGCAATGAGCAGTTCTTC.

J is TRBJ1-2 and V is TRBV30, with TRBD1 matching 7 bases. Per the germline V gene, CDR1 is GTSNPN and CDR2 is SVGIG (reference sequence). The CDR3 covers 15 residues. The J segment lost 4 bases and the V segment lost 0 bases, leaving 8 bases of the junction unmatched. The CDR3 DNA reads TGTGCCTGGAGTGTAACGGGACAGACAATCTATGGCTACACCTTC. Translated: CAWSVTGQTIYGYTF.

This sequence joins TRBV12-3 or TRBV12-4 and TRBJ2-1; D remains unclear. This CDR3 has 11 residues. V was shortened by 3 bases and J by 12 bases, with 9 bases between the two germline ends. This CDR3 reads CASSFNIGQFF. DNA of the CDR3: TGTGCCAGCAGTTTTAATATCGGGCAGTTCTTC.

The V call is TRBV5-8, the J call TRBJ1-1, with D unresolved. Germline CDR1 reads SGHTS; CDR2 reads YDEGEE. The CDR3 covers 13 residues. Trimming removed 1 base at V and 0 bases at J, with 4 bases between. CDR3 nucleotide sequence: TGTGCCAGCAGCTTGATCATGAACACTGAAGCTTTCTTT. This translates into CASSLIMNTEAFF.

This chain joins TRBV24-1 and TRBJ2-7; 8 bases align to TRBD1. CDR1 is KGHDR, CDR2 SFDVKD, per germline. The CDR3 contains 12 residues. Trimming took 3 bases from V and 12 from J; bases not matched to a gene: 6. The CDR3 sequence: CATSDNRGQAYF. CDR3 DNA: TGTGCCACCAGTGATAATAGGGGACAGGCGTACTTC.

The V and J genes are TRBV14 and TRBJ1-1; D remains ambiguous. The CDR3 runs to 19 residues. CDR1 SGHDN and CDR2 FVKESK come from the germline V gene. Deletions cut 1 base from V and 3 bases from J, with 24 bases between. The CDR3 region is CASSQVIGERAFLDTEAFF. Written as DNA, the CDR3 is TGTGCCAGCAGCCAAGTCATCGGGGAAAGGGCATTTTTGGACACTGAAGCTTTCTTT.

This CDR3 reads CASSPRQGAKGYGYTF. Here the CDR3 DNA reads TGCGCCAGCAGCCCTCGACAGGGGGCGAAGGGGTACGGCTACACCTTC. The genes are TRBV23-1 and TRBJ1-2; TRBD1 agrees at 10 bases. TRBV23-1 belongs to the ORF category, with a function that is uncertain. The CDR3 extends over 16 amino acids. The J segment lost 8 bases and the V segment lost 6 bases, leaving 15 bases of the junction unmatched.

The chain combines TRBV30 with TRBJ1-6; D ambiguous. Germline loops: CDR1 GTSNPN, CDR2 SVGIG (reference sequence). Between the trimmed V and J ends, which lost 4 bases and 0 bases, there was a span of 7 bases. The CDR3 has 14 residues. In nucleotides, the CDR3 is TGTGCCTGGACAGCGGGCTCCTATAATTCACCCCTCCACTTT. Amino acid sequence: CAWTAGSYNSPLHF.

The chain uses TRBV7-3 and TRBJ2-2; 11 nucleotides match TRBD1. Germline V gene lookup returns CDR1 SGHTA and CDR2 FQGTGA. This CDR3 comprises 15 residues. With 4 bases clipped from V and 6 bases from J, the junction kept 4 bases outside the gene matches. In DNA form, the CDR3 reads TGTGCCAGCAGCTCGCGGACAGGGGGCCCCGGGGAGCTGTTTTTT. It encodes CASSSRTGGPGELFF.

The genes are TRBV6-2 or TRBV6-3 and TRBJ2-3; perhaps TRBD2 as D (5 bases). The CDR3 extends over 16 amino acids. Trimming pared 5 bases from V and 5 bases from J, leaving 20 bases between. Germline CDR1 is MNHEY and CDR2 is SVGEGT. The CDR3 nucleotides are TGTGCCAGCAGTAAGGCCCAACCAGTTCGGGGAGATACGCAGTATTTT. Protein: CASSKAQPVRGDTQYF.

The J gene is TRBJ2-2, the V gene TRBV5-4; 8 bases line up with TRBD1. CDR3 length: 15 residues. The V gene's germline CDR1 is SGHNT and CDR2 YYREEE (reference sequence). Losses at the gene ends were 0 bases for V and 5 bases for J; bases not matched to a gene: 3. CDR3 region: CASSLGQGQTGELFF. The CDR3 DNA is TGTGCCAGCAGCTTGGGACAGGGGCAAACCGGGGAGCTGTTTTTT.

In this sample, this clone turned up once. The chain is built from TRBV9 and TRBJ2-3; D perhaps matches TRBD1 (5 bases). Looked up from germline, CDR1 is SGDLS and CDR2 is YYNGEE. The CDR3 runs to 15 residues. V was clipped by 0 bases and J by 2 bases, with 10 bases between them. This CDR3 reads CASSVGGYSTDTQYF. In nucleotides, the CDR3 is TGTGCCAGCAGCGTAGGGGGCTATTCCACAGATACGCAGTATTTT.

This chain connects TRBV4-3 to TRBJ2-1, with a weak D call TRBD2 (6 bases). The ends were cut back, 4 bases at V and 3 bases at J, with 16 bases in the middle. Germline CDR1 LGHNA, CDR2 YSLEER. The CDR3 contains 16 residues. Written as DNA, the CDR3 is TGCGCCAGCAGCCGAGAACTGCGGGGCAGCTACAATGAGCAGTTCTTC. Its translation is CASSRELRGSYNEQFF.

CDR3 sequence reads: CASRSDIGSPLHF. DNA of the CDR3: TGTGCCAGCAGGTCGGACATAGGTTCACCCCTCCACTTT. The chain employs TRBV5-6 and TRBJ1-6, with D maybe TRBD1 (5 bases). From germline, CDR1 is SGHDT and CDR2 YYEEEE. The V end lost 5 bases, the J end lost 9 bases, and 12 bases lay between the germline ends. CDR3 size: 13 residues. The full variable domain, rest sourced from reference TRBV5-6 and TRBJ1-6, is DAGVTQSPTHLIKTRGQQVTLRCSPKSGHDTVSWYQQALGQGPQFIFQYYEEEERQRGNFPDRFSGHQFPNYSSELNVNALLLGDSALYLCASRSDIGSPLHFGNGTRLTVT.

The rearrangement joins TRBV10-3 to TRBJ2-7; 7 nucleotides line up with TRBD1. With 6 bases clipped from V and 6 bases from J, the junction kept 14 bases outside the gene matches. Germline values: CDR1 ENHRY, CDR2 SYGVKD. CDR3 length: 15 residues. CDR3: CAIRPDDRDGREQYF. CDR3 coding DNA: TGTGCCATCAGACCCGACGACAGGGACGGCCGCGAGCAGTACTTC.

The CDR3 DNA is TGCAGCGTTGTAGGTCCCGGCGGGCCCCAGCATTTT. Translation: CSVVGPGGPQHF. V is TRBV29-1 and J is TRBJ1-5; D uncertain. The length of the CDR3 is 12 residues. V shed 4 bases and J shed 9 bases, with 13 bases lying between them. Per the germline V gene, CDR1 is SQVTM and CDR2 is ANQGSEA.

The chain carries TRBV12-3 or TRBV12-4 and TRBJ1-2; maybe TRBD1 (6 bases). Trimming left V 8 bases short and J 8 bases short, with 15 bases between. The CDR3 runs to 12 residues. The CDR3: CASGRGFGGYTF. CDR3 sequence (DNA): TGTGCCAGCGGCAGGGGATTCGGAGGCTACACCTTC.

The CDR3 coding sequence is TGTGCCACCCAAGAGGAGGGTTACGAGCAGTACTTC. It codes for CATQEEGYEQYF. The V gene is TRBV2, the J gene TRBJ2-7; D possibly corresponds to TRBD2 (6 bases). CDR1 and CDR2 from the germline V gene are SNHLY and FYNNEI. The CDR3 is made up of 12 amino acids. V lost 10 bases, J lost 4 bases, and 14 bases lay in between.

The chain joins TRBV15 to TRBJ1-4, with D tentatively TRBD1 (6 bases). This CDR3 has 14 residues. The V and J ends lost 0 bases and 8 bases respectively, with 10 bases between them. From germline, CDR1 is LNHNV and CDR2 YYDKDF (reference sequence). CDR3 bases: TGTGCCACCAGCAGAGAACACAGGGACGAAAAACTGTTTTTT. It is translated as CATSREHRDEKLFF.

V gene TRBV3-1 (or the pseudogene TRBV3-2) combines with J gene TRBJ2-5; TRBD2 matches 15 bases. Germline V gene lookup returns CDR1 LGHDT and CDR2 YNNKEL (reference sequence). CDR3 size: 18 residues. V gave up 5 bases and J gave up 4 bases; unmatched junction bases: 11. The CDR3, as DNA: TGTGCCAGCAGCAGCCATATAAGGACTAGCGGGAGGGGAGAGACCCAGTACTTC. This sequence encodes CASSSHIRTSGRGETQYF.

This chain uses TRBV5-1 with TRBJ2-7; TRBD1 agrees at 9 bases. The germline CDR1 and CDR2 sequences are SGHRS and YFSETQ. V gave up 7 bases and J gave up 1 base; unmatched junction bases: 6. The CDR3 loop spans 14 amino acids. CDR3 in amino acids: CASRTGTGSYEQYF. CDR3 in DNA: TGCGCCAGCCGAACCGGGACAGGGTCCTACGAGCAGTACTTC.

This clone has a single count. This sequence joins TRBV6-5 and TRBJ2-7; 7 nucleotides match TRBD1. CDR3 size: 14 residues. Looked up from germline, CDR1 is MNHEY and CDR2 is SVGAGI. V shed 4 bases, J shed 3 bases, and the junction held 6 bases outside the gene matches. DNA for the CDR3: TGTGCCAGCAGTTTGGACAGGACATACTACGAGCAGTACTTC. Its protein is CASSLDRTYYEQYF.

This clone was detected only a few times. The CDR3 DNA reads TGTGCCAGCACGGCCCACAGTGCCTTTACGGGGGAGCAGTTCTTC. It codes for CASTAHSAFTGEQFF. V usage is TRBV2 and J usage is TRBJ2-1; perhaps TRBD2 as D (5 bases). This CDR3 region has 15 residues. Germline V gene data show CDR1 as SNHLY and CDR2 as FYNNEI. Trimming took 7 bases from V and 10 from J, leaving 23 bases between them.

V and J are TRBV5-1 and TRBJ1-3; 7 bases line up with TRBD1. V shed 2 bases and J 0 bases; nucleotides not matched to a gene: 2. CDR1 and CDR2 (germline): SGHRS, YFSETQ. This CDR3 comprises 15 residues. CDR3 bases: TGCGCCAGCAGCTTTGGGACAGCCTCTGGAAACACCATATATTTT. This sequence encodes CASSFGTASGNTIYF.